The source of this TCR beta chain is a study of T cells in Graves' hyperthyroidism and ophthalmopathy. Study in general: The initial diagnosis was the point when peripheral blood was collected, ahead of any treatment.

The PBMCs had their origin in more than 9.5 ml of fresh peripheral blood. Amplification targeted TCR beta CDR3 regions from RNA transcripts. RT-PCR in the first round (using the HTBI primer set) targeted the TCR CDR3. From the multiplex PCR reads, TCRdb called clonotypes with MiXCR, one entry per CDR3 protein. The sample includes 600,000 to 650,000 distinct CDR3 sequences, 15% to 20% seen only once; the top ten take 3% to 4.5%. Study results and limitations: The model anticipated ophthalmopathy a median about six months pre-onset. Among thyroid clonotypes expanded above 0.001, most also appeared in blood.

Concerning this clonotype itself: What it binds is unknown.

The junction had 3 bases not matched to a gene; V was cut back by 5 bases and J by 4 bases. Germline V gene sequence: CDR1 MNHNS, CDR2 SASEGT. The CDR3 contains 15 residues. Source material: blood. This chain connects TRBV6-1 to TRBJ2-3; 13 bases agree with TRBD2. The receptor's source is a woman aged 30 to 39 with Graves' hyperthyroidism. The CDR3 region has the DNA TGTGCCAGCAGTTATACTAGCGGGAGGGCAGATACGCAGTATTTT. Translated: CASSYTSGRADTQYF.